These 13 T cell receptor beta chains originate from one sample sequenced in a study of CD4 T cells in relation to SARS-CoV-2 and coronaviruses. CD4+ T cells from unexposed donors were obtained before the COVID-19 pandemic (2011-2018). Isolation of CD4+ T cells took place after 10 days in culture. Only in-frame clones appear in the TCRdb table, and some are missing; sequencing was by immunoSEQ multiplex PCR. This sample has approximately 14,000 clones, with about 73% found just once. These receptors' antigens are unknown. Sequencing input: CD4+ T cells from PBMCs, cultured in vitro. Receptor source: a human donor in good health.

CDR3 DNA: TGTGCCAGCAGCCCGCGTACAACCGGGGAGCTGTTTTTT. Translation gives CASSPRTTGELFF. The chain couples TRBV11-2 to TRBJ2-2; no definite D call. Between the trimmed V and J ends, which lost 5 bases and 5 bases, there was a span of 9 bases. The CDR3 has 13 amino acids. Germline-derived CDR1 and CDR2 are SGHAT and FQNNGV.

This chain joins TRBV11-2 and TRBJ2-4, with no clear D. Germline V lookup: CDR1 SGHAT, CDR2 FQNNGV. Trimming pared 5 bases from V and 9 bases from J, leaving 8 bases between. This CDR3 region has 11 residues. DNA of the CDR3: TGTGCCAGCAGCCTCCGTACCATTCAGTACTTC. This sequence encodes CASSLRTIQYF.

This sequence joins TRBV3-1 (or the pseudogene TRBV3-2) and TRBJ2-1; maybe TRBD2 (5 bases). Trimming pared 0 bases from V and 8 bases from J, leaving 14 bases between. Germline V gives CDR1 LGHDT, CDR2 YNNKEL (reference sequence). The CDR3 is 15 amino acids. Here the CDR3 reads CASSQDLTGIDEQFF. The CDR3 DNA is TGTGCCAGCAGCCAAGATCTTACGGGGATCGATGAGCAGTTCTTC.

The gene calls are TRBV6-2 or TRBV6-3 and TRBJ1-2, with no clear D. The V gene lost 2 bases and the J gene lost 0 bases, with 10 bases spanning the gap. The CDR3 runs 15 residues. CDR1 is MNHEY and CDR2 is SVGEGT in the germline V gene. The CDR3 bases are TGTGCCAGCAGTTACGAGTACGTAGCTAACTATGGCTACACCTTC. It yields the protein CASSYEYVANYGYTF.

The J gene is TRBJ2-2, the V gene TRBV9, with 10 bases lining up with TRBD1. Unmatched junction bases numbered 8, after V lost 4 bases and J lost 5 bases. Germline CDR1 reads SGDLS; CDR2 reads YYNGEE. CDR3 length equals 16 residues. CDR3 residues: CASSTDRGHLTGELFF. The CDR3 DNA sequence: TGTGCCAGCAGCACAGACAGGGGGCATTTGACCGGGGAGCTGTTTTTT.

The chain joins TRBV5-6 to TRBJ2-7; 7 nucleotides match TRBD1. The CDR3 loop spans 15 amino acids. Looked up from germline, CDR1 is SGHDT and CDR2 is YYEEEE. The V and J ends lost 4 bases and 4 bases, in that order; junction bases with no gene match: 11. CDR3 amino acids: CASSELGQGEYEQYF. The CDR3 coding sequence is TGTGCCAGCAGCGAATTGGGCCAGGGGGAATACGAGCAGTACTTC.

The rearrangement uses TRBV7-8 and TRBJ2-7, with TRBD2 matching over 11 bases. CDR3 length: 15 residues. Germline V CDR1 and CDR2: SGHVS, FQNEAQ. Unmatched junction bases numbered 1, after V lost 0 bases and J lost 3 bases. Here the CDR3 DNA reads TGTGCCAGCAGCTTAGCAGGGACTAGCGGCTACGAGCAGTACTTC. It is translated as CASSLAGTSGYEQYF.

The V and J genes are TRBV18 and TRBJ2-7; tentative D call: TRBD2 (6 bases). This CDR3 region has 15 residues. CDR1 and CDR2 (germline): KGHSH, LQKENI. The V gene lost 5 bases and the J gene lost 4 bases, with 18 bases spanning the gap. The CDR3 here is CASSARDLGSYEQYF. In DNA, the CDR3 is TGTGCCAGCTCAGCACGGGACTTGGGGTCGTACGAGCAGTACTTC.

The J gene is TRBJ2-1, the V gene TRBV6-2 or TRBV6-3; 7 nucleotides agree with TRBD2. Germline values: CDR1 MNHEY, CDR2 SVGEGT. With 1 base clipped from V and 1 base from J, the junction kept 10 bases outside the gene matches. This CDR3 is 18 amino acids long. CDR3 sequence reads: CASSYWSGSGVSYNEQFF. The CDR3 region has the DNA TGTGCCAGCAGTTACTGGAGCGGCAGCGGGGTATCCTACAATGAGCAGTTCTTC.

The chain is built from TRBV6-5 and TRBJ1-1; TRBD1 is a possible D gene (5 bases). Trimming shortened V by 0 bases and J by 3 bases, and 11 bases separated the two germline ends. CDR1 and CDR2 (germline): MNHEY, SVGAGI. The CDR3 is 15 amino acids. CDR3 coding DNA: TGTGCCAGCAGTTACTCAAGCAGGGTAGACACTGAAGCTTTCTTT. Protein sequence: CASSYSSRVDTEAFF.

The V and J genes are TRBV5-1 and TRBJ2-1; D remains unclear. Germline V CDR1 and CDR2: SGHRS, YFSETQ. The CDR3 has 12 residues. Trimming left V 4 bases short and J 8 bases short, with 10 bases between. CDR3 bases: TGCGCCAGCAGCAGCATTGGGGATGAGCAGTTCTTC. Its protein product is CASSSIGDEQFF.

This chain connects TRBV1 to TRBJ2-7; the table calls TRBD2, which could not be checked here. TRBV1 is assigned pseudogene status. This CDR3 is 15 amino acids long. The CDR3 spells CTSSQVRRVPYEQYF. CDR3 coding DNA: TGCACCAGCAGCCAAGTTCGGAGGGTCCCCTACGAGCAGTACTTC.

The chain uses TRBV19 and TRBJ2-1; 8 bases are shared with TRBD2. V gave up 10 bases and J gave up 6 bases; unmatched junction bases: 14. The CDR3 extends over 15 amino acids. Germline values: CDR1 LNHDA, CDR2 SQIVND (reference sequence). In nucleotides, the CDR3 is TGTGCCACCTCCCACCCTGAGCGGGAGTTCAATGAGCAGTTCTTC. Translation: CATSHPEREFNEQFF.